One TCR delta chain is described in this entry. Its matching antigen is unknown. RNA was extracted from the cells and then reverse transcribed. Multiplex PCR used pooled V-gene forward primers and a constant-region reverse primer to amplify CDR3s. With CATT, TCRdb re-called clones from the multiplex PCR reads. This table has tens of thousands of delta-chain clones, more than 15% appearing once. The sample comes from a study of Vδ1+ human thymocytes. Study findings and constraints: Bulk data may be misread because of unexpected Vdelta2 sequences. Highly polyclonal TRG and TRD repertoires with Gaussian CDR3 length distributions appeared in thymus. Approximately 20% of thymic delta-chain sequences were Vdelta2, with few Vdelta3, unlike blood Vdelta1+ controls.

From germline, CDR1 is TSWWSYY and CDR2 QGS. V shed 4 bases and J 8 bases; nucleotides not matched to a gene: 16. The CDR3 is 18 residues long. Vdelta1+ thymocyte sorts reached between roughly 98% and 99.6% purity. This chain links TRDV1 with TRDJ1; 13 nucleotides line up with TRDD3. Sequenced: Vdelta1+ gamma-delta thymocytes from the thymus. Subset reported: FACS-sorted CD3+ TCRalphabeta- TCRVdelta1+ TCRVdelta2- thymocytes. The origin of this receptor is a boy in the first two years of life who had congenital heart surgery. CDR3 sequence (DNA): TGTGCTCTTGGGGTACCTCCCACTGGGGGATACGCAATACCAAAACTCATCTTT. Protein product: CALGVPPTGGYAIPKLIF.